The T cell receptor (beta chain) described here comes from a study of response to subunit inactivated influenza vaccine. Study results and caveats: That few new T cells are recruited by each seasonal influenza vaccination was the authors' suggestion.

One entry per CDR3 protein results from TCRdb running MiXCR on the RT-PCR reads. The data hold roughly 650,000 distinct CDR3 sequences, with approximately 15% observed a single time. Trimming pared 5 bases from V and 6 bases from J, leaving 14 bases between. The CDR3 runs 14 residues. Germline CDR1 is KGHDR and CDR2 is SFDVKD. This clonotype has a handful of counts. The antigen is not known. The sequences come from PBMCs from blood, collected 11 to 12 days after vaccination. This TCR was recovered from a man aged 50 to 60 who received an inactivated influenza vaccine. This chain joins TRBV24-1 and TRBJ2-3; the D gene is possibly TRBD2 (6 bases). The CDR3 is CATSARAGRDTQYF. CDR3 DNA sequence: TGTGCCACCAGTGCCCGGGCAGGGAGGGATACGCAGTATTTT.